The rows below give T cell receptor beta chains drawn from one sample of a study of T cells in Graves' hyperthyroidism and ophthalmopathy. From the multiplex PCR reads, TCRdb called clonotypes with MiXCR, one entry per CDR3 protein. The sample carries approximately 400,000 distinct CDR3 sequences, approximately 15% recorded once. The sample consisted of blood. The source is a woman aged 18-35 years with Graves' hyperthyroidism. Each CDR3 is given with its conserved first and last residue. D genes are given only for firm matches. Size is stated for part of the rows, as once, few or many counts, or as a class when the clone is expanded.

-	TRBV19	many	TRBJ2-7	CASSITAVGGRVPYEQYF	TGTGCCAGTAGTATTACGGCGGTAGGGGGGCGAGTCCCTTACGAGCAGTACTTC
-	TRBV7-2	once	TRBJ2-2	CASSLSAGSDTGELFF	TGTGCCAGCAGCTTAAGCGCGGGGTCAGACACCGGGGAGCTGTTTTTT
TRBD1	TRBV15	many	TRBJ2-3	CATSKGITGGSTDTQYF	TGTGCCACCAGCAAAGGAATAACAGGGGGGAGCACAGATACGCAGTATTTT
TRBD1	TRBV6-1	-	TRBJ1-3	CASSQVGTVSGNTIYF	TGTGCCAGCAGTCAAGTAGGGACAGTCTCTGGAAACACCATATATTTT
-	TRBV9	-	TRBJ2-5	CASSATPGLQETQYF	TGTGCCAGCAGCGCAACCCCGGGACTCCAAGAGACCCAGTACTTC
-	TRBV20-1	many	TRBJ1-4	CSAMDRTNEKLFF	TGCAGTGCTATGGACAGAACTAATGAAAAACTGTTTTTT
TRBD1	TRBV29-1	many	TRBJ2-7	CSVKLTGGSYEQYF	TGCAGCGTTAAACTGACAGGGGGATCTTACGAGCAGTACTTC
-	TRBV18	-	TRBJ2-1	CASCMRESYNEQFF	TGTGCCAGTTGTATGCGGGAATCCTACAATGAGCAGTTCTTC
-	TRBV30	many	TRBJ2-3	CAWSRGADTQYF	TGTGCCTGGAGCCGCGGGGCAGATACGCAGTATTTT
-	TRBV6-5	many	TRBJ2-7	CASSYSTQGYEQYF	TGTGCCAGCAGTTACTCAACACAGGGCTACGAGCAGTACTTC
-	TRBV7-9	many	TRBJ1-1	CASSQLTETEAFF	TGTGCCAGCAGCCAATTGACCGAGACTGAAGCTTTCTTT
-	TRBV12-3/TRBV12-4	many	TRBJ2-7	CASSFENPTYEQYF	TGTGCCAGCAGTTTTGAGAACCCAACCTACGAGCAGTACTTC
-	TRBV2	many	TRBJ2-3	CASNARETDTQYF	TGTGCCAGCAACGCCAGGGAGACAGATACGCAGTATTTT
-	TRBV6-2/TRBV6-3	few	TRBJ2-3	CASSYDGATQYF	TGTGCCAGCAGTTACGACGGGGCGACACAGTATTTT
-	TRBV10-3	many	TRBJ1-2	CAISSSPSRDRDYGYTF	TGTGCCATCAGTTCCAGCCCTAGCAGGGACCGGGACTATGGCTACACCTTC
TRBD1	TRBV30	many	TRBJ2-2	CAWAGTAYTGELFF	TGTGCCTGGGCCGGGACAGCCTACACCGGGGAGCTGTTTTTT
TRBD1	TRBV20-1	many	TRBJ1-5	CSARQGQASNQPQHF	TGCAGTGCTAGACAGGGACAGGCGAGCAATCAGCCCCAGCATTTT
-	TRBV12-3/TRBV12-4	-	TRBJ1-3	CASQGLPGNTIYF	TGTGCCAGCCAGGGTTTGCCCGGAAACACCATATATTTT
TRBD2	TRBV19	few	TRBJ2-6	CASSRYGGRALAGASVLTF	TGTGCCAGTAGTCGGTACGGCGGGAGGGCCCTCGCTGGGGCCAGCGTCCTGACTTTC
-	TRBV30	few	TRBJ1-1	CAWSEARPSGIRAFF	TGCGCCTGGAGCGAAGCCAGACCCTCAGGGATTCGAGCTTTCTTT
TRBD2	TRBV11-3	many	TRBJ2-7	CATSQSGSDYYEQYF	TGTGCCACCAGTCAGAGCGGGAGTGACTACTACGAGCAGTACTTC
-	TRBV6-1	many	TRBJ1-5	CASSLVGDFNQPQHF	TGTGCCAGCAGTCTAGTGGGGGATTTTAATCAGCCCCAGCATTTT
TRBD2	TRBV27	many	TRBJ2-1	CASSFSGGQNEQFF	TGTGCCAGCAGTTTTAGCGGGGGGCAAAATGAGCAGTTCTTC
-	TRBV11-2	many	TRBJ2-7	CASRAPGTSYEQYF	TGTGCCAGCAGGGCGCCCGGGACGAGTTACGAGCAGTACTTC
-	TRBV7-2	-	TRBJ2-1	CASSTGPYNEQFF	TGTGCCAGCAGCACGGGACCCTACAATGAGCAGTTCTTC
TRBD1	TRBV5-4	few	TRBJ1-1	CASSGGQWNTEAFF	TGTGCCAGCAGCGGGGGACAGTGGAACACTGAAGCTTTCTTT
-	TRBV5-1	many	TRBJ2-3	CASSLGPPDGIDTQYF	TGCGCCAGCAGCCTAGGACCGCCCGACGGGATAGATACGCAGTATTTT
TRBD1	TRBV20-1	few	TRBJ1-6	CSASLTGGDIQYSPLHF	TGCAGTGCTAGCTTGACAGGGGGCGATATCCAATATTCACCCCTCCACTTT
-	TRBV30	many	TRBJ1-1	CARPPRFQNTEAFF	TGTGCCCGCCCTCCTAGATTTCAGAACACTGAAGCTTTCTTT